A selection of T cell receptor beta chains follows, all from one sample in a study of beta chain features in type 1 diabetes. Libraries were prepared by immunoSEQ multiplex PCR; TCRdb keeps only in-frame clonotypes and omits some of them. The repertoire has 500,000 to 850,000 clones, around 15% of them found once; the top ten carry 0.035% to 0.045%. The sequenced sample consisted of naive CD4+ T cells from blood. These receptors were obtained from a man younger than 35 with type 1 diabetes. The CDR3 runs from the conserved cysteine through the conserved F or W. D genes are given only for firm matches. Size is omitted from some rows. Given values are once, few, many or a class for expanded clones.

TRBD2,few,TRBV2,TRBJ2-1,CASRRTSGDNEQFF,TGTGCCAGCAGAAGGACTAGCGGGGACAATGAGCAGTTCTTC
TRBD1,NA,TRBV9,TRBJ2-7,CASSPHPPGQGAYEQYF,TGTGCCAGCAGCCCTCACCCACCGGGACAGGGTGCCTACGAGCAGTACTTC
NA,few,TRBV15,TRBJ1-2,CATSGSGNYGYTF,TGTGCCACCAGCGGTTCTGGGAACTATGGCTACACCTTC
NA,NA,TRBV29-1,TRBJ1-1,CSVEQGRTEAFF,TGCAGCGTTGAACAGGGCCGGACTGAAGCTTTCTTT
TRBD1,NA,TRBV30,TRBJ2-7,CAWSAHPGRQGYEQYF,TGTGCCTGGAGTGCCCATCCCGGGCGACAGGGATACGAGCAGTACTTC
NA,NA,TRBV30,TRBJ1-1,CACPNRASNTEAFF,TGTGCCTGCCCTAATAGGGCATCGAACACTGAAGCTTTCTTT
NA,few,TRBV18,TRBJ2-7,CASSPAQAYEQYF,TGTGCCAGCTCACCGGCACAAGCCTACGAGCAGTACTTC
TRBD1,few,TRBV2,TRBJ1-5,CASSPQGALNQPQHF,TGTGCCAGCAGTCCCCAGGGGGCCCTCAATCAGCCCCAGCATTTT
NA,NA,TRBV9,TRBJ2-1,CASSAGGGSYNEQFF,TGTGCCAGCAGCGCCGGGGGAGGCTCCTACAATGAGCAGTTCTTC
NA,NA,TRBV28,TRBJ1-1,CASRSAGNTEAFF,TGTGCCAGCAGGTCCGCGGGGAATACTGAAGCTTTCTTT
NA,few,TRBV29-1,TRBJ2-5,CSVSGHQETQYF,TGCAGCGTATCCGGCCACCAAGAGACCCAGTACTTC
NA,few,TRBV6-5,TRBJ2-1,CASSYSPKLREFF,TGTGCCAGCAGTTACTCCCCAAAATTAAGGGAGTTCTTC
NA,NA,TRBV18,TRBJ2-7,CASSSGQDNYEQYF,TGTGCCAGCTCATCGGGCCAAGATAATTACGAGCAGTACTTC
NA,few,TRBV7-9,TRBJ2-3,CASSLGRDWDTQYF,TGTGCCAGCAGCTTAGGCAGGGATTGGGATACGCAGTATTTT
TRBD2,few,TRBV11-3,TRBJ2-2,CATQAGANTGELFF,TGTGCCACCCAAGCGGGAGCCAACACCGGGGAGCTGTTTTTT
TRBD1,few,TRBV28,TRBJ2-7,CASRGTGSYEQYF,TGTGCCAGCAGGGGGACAGGGTCTTACGAGCAGTACTTC
TRBD2,few,TRBV9,TRBJ2-6,CASSVLAGGPGANVLTF,TGTGCCAGCAGCGTACTAGCGGGGGGGCCTGGGGCCAACGTCCTGACTTTC
NA,NA,TRBV7-9,TRBJ2-7,CASSTRQVPEQYF,TGTGCCAGCAGCACCCGACAGGTCCCCGAGCAGTACTTC
TRBD2,few,TRBV7-8,TRBJ2-3,CASSLARLAGTDTQYF,TGTGCCAGCAGCTTAGCGAGACTAGCGGGGACAGATACGCAGTATTTT
NA,NA,TRBV9,TRBJ2-5,CASSVRPGSALQETQYF,TGTGCCAGCAGCGTGAGGCCGGGGTCAGCCCTACAAGAGACCCAGTACTTC
NA,few,TRBV7-2,TRBJ2-7,CASSLLGYEQYF,TGTGCCAGCAGCTTATTAGGTTACGAGCAGTACTTC
NA,NA,TRBV7-2,TRBJ2-5,CASNPPGLQETQYF,TGTGCCAGCAACCCCCCGGGACTGCAAGAGACCCAGTACTTC
NA,NA,TRBV2,TRBJ2-5,CASSEASRPETQYF,TGTGCCAGCAGTGAAGCGAGTCGCCCGGAGACCCAGTACTTC